Listed below are T cell receptor beta chains from one sample, sequenced in a study of blood T cell repertoires in COVID-19. The assay was immunoSEQ multiplex PCR, and TCRdb's table has in-frame clones only and misses some. The sample lists about 250,000 clones; nearly 90% were seen once. Specimen: PBMCs or T cells enriched from blood (not recorded which). The receptors shown here come from a woman aged 25 to 39 with acute COVID-19. The CDR3 runs from the conserved cysteine through the conserved F or W. The D gene is left open where the match is weak. A row's size may be missing; if present it is once, few, many or a size class.

CDR3aa	CDR3nt	abundance	d_gene	len	v_gene	j_gene
CASNRADSPLHF	TGTGCCAGCAACAGGGCTGATTCACCCCTCCACTTT	once	.	12	TRBV7-8	TRBJ1-6
CASSQSLRDTQYF	TGTGCCAGCAGCCAGAGTTTAAGAGATACGCAGTATTTT	.	.	13	TRBV4-2	TRBJ2-3
CAAYQGDGYTF	TGTGCCGCATATCAGGGGGATGGCTACACCTTC	.	TRBD1	11	TRBV30	TRBJ1-2
CASSLAPGIRLAGGEFEQYF	TGTGCCAGCAGCTTAGCCCCCGGCATAAGACTAGCGGGGGGTGAATTCGAGCAGTACTTC	.	TRBD2	20	TRBV13	TRBJ2-7
CASADRGAGNTIYF	TGTGCCAGTGCGGACAGGGGTGCTGGAAACACCATATATTTT	.	TRBD1	14	TRBV28	TRBJ1-3
CASSSLPGRDGELFF	TGTGCCAGCAGCTCACTTCCGGGGCGGGACGGGGAGCTGTTTTTT	.	.	15	TRBV5-6	TRBJ2-2
CASSLAETPGYGYTF	TGTGCCAGCAGCTTAGCCGAGACACCGGGGTATGGCTACACCTTC	once	.	15	TRBV7-2	TRBJ1-2
CASCEGTGILKPQHF	TGTGCCAGCTGTGAAGGGACAGGGATTCTTAAGCCCCAGCATTTT	.	TRBD1	15	TRBV2	TRBJ1-5
CASSLTGLDTDTQYF	TGTGCCAGCAGCCTGACAGGGTTGGACACAGATACGCAGTATTTT	.	TRBD1	15	TRBV7-9	TRBJ2-3
CASSFGQGYEQYF	TGTGCCAGCAGTTTTGGGCAGGGCTACGAGCAGTACTTC	once	.	13	TRBV27	TRBJ2-7
CASSLRLASYNEQFF	TGTGCCAGCAGCTTACGACTAGCTTCCTACAATGAGCAGTTCTTC	.	TRBD2	15	TRBV7-9	TRBJ2-1
CASSLGRQGNNSPLHF	TGTGCCAGCAGCTTGGGTCGACAGGGGAACAATTCACCCCTCCACTTT	.	TRBD1	16	TRBV5-5	TRBJ1-6
CATRRSLDTEAFF	TGTGCCACCCGAAGGAGTCTCGACACTGAAGCTTTCTTT	.	.	13	TRBV6-4	TRBJ1-1
CASSAGLAGLQETQYF	TGCGCCAGCAGCGCCGGACTAGCGGGATTACAAGAGACCCAGTACTTC	.	TRBD2	16	TRBV5-1	TRBJ2-5
CASSFSGPTGNTEAFF	TGTGCCAGCAGCTTCTCCGGCCCCACAGGGAACACTGAAGCTTTCTTT	.	.	16	TRBV7-8	TRBJ1-1
CASNWASGGAVNEQFF	TGTGCCAGCAATTGGGCTAGCGGGGGGGCCGTAAATGAGCAGTTCTTC	.	TRBD2	16	TRBV11-2	TRBJ2-1
CASSLLVDTEAFF	TGCGCCAGCAGTTTACTAGTGGACACTGAAGCTTTCTTT	.	.	13	TRBV10-1	TRBJ1-1
CASSPTTRVEQYF	TGCGCCAGCAGCCCCACGACGAGGGTTGAGCAGTACTTC	.	.	13	TRBV4-3	TRBJ2-7
CASSLVDSRQYVSLAGELFF	TGCGCCAGCAGCTTGGTGGACAGTCGACAATATGTATCATTGGCCGGGGAGCTGTTTTTT	.	.	20	TRBV5-1	TRBJ2-2
CASSQDGGDGYTF	TGTGCCAGCAGCCAAGACGGGGGGGATGGCTACACCTTC	.	.	13	TRBV14	TRBJ1-2
CASESGLAGGPYNEQFF	TGCGCCAGCGAGTCGGGACTAGCGGGGGGGCCCTACAATGAGCAGTTCTTC	.	TRBD2	17	TRBV5-1	TRBJ2-1
CASSSTGGGLKNIQYF	TGTGCCAGCAGCTCCACAGGGGGCGGGTTAAAAAACATTCAGTACTTC	.	TRBD1	16	TRBV5-6	TRBJ2-4
CASSLRTGEGTEAFF	TGTGCCAGCTCACTCAGGACAGGGGAAGGCACTGAAGCTTTCTTT	.	TRBD1	15	TRBV18	TRBJ1-1
CASSVGSGGDQPQHF	TGTGCCAGCAGCGTAGGAAGTGGCGGGGATCAGCCCCAGCATTTT	.	.	15	TRBV9	TRBJ1-5
CASSVDWNTEAFF	TGTGCCAGCAGCGTAGACTGGAACACTGAAGCTTTCTTT	many	.	13	TRBV9	TRBJ1-1
CASSPRADRAETQYF	TGTGCCAGCAGCCCCCGCGCCGACAGGGCAGAGACCCAGTACTTC	once	TRBD1	15	TRBV7-9	TRBJ2-5
CAWSFIRYAAYNEQFF	TGTGCCTGGAGTTTCATCCGCTACGCGGCCTACAATGAGCAGTTCTTC	.	.	16	TRBV30	TRBJ2-1
CASSTRANTEAFF	TGTGCCAGCAGCACCAGGGCTAACACTGAAGCTTTCTTT	.	.	13	TRBV2	TRBJ1-1
CASSLMSGGGIYNEQFF	TGTGCCAGCAGCTTAATGTCCGGCGGGGGGATCTACAATGAGCAGTTCTTC	.	TRBD2	17	TRBV7-9	TRBJ2-1
CASSTPRGTGFSEQFF	TGTGCCAGCAGTACACCCCGAGGGACAGGGTTCAGTGAGCAGTTCTTC	.	TRBD1	16	TRBV27	TRBJ2-1
CATSDPLAGGYNEQFF	TGTGCCACCAGTGACCCGCTAGCGGGGGGCTACAATGAGCAGTTCTTC	.	TRBD2	16	TRBV24-1	TRBJ2-1
CASSDESYGYTF	TGCGCCAGCAGTGACGAGTCCTATGGCTACACCTTC	.	.	12	TRBV10-2	TRBJ1-2
CAWSVRLAYNSPLHF	TGTGCCTGGAGTGTACGGTTAGCCTATAATTCACCCCTCCACTTT	few	.	15	TRBV30	TRBJ1-6
CASIITGNTEAFF	TGTGCCAGCATTATAACAGGGAACACTGAAGCTTTCTTT	.	.	13	TRBV28	TRBJ1-1
CASSPEAGGGSNYGYTF	TGTGCCAGCAGCCCCGAGGCTGGGGGGGGCTCGAACTATGGCTACACCTTC	.	.	17	TRBV9	TRBJ1-2
CASKVIQDWDWVYF	TGTGCCAGCAAAGTGATTCAGGACTGGGATTGGGTGTACTTC	once	.	14	TRBV6-5	TRBJ2-7
CASSPGLADNEQFF	TGTGCCAGCAGCCCAGGACTAGCAGACAATGAGCAGTTCTTC	.	TRBD2	14	TRBV7-6	TRBJ2-1
CASSLADGGPQHF	TGTGCCAGCAGCTTGGCCGACGGCGGGCCCCAGCATTTT	.	.	13	TRBV5-6	TRBJ1-5
CASSDPTGTEAFF	TGTGCCAGCAGTGACCCGACAGGGACTGAAGCTTTCTTT	.	TRBD1	13	TRBV25-1	TRBJ1-1
CASSTDRPETQYF	TGCGCCAGCAGCACTGACAGGCCAGAGACCCAGTACTTC	.	.	13	TRBV5-1	TRBJ2-5
CASSEASGGNTDTQYF	TGTGCCAGCAGTGAGGCTAGCGGGGGCAACACAGATACGCAGTATTTT	.	TRBD2	16	TRBV2	TRBJ2-3
CASSSTTGRSNQPQHF	TGTGCCAGCAGTTCCACCACAGGGAGAAGCAATCAGCCCCAGCATTTT	.	.	16	TRBV6-2/TRBV6-3	TRBJ1-5
CASSHDTNTEAFF	TGTGCCAGCAGTCACGACACAAACACTGAAGCTTTCTTT	.	.	13	TRBV27	TRBJ1-1
CASREDSNNNQPQHF	TGTGCCAGCAGGGAGGACAGCAATAACAATCAGCCCCAGCATTTT	.	.	15	TRBV2	TRBJ1-5
CASSLGGVDTDTQYF	TGTGCCAGCAGCTTAGGTGGAGTGGACACAGATACGCAGTATTTT	.	.	15	TRBV7-3	TRBJ2-3
CATSDPYRGTGELFF	TGTGCCACCAGTGACCCTTACAGGGGCACCGGGGAGCTGTTTTTT	.	TRBD1	15	TRBV24-1	TRBJ2-2
CASSAEGTKMRTQYF	TGTGCCAGCTCAGCGGAAGGAACAAAAATGAGGACGCAGTATTTT	few	.	15	TRBV7-2	TRBJ2-3
CASSQAGTGGGKGYTF	TGTGCCAGCAGCCAAGCCGGGACAGGGGGTGGTAAGGGCTACACCTTC	.	TRBD1	16	TRBV14	TRBJ1-2
CASSLVLGGTEAFF	TGTGCCAGCAGCTTAGTACTAGGGGGTACTGAAGCTTTCTTT	.	.	14	TRBV7-6	TRBJ1-1
CASSHPDTYNQPQHF	TGCGCCAGCAGCCACCCGGACACTTACAATCAGCCCCAGCATTTT	.	.	15	TRBV4-1	TRBJ1-5
CASSLGVNSNQPQHF	TGTGCCAGCAGTTTGGGTGTCAATAGCAATCAGCCCCAGCATTTT	.	.	15	TRBV5-8	TRBJ1-5
CASSYRRGHEQYF	TGTGCCAGCAGTTACCGCAGGGGCCACGAGCAGTACTTC	.	.	13	TRBV6-2/TRBV6-3	TRBJ2-7
CASSLQPPGRGFQPQHF	TGTGCCAGCAGCTTACAGCCCCCGGGCAGGGGGTTTCAGCCCCAGCATTTT	once	TRBD1	17	TRBV7-2	TRBJ1-5
CASSSGRGGPNTGELFF	TGTGCCAGTAGCTCTGGGCGCGGGGGACCGAACACCGGGGAGCTGTTTTTT	.	TRBD2	17	TRBV19	TRBJ2-2